What follows describes a single T cell receptor beta chain. Its target antigen remains unknown. Qualities for individual bases were not recorded, and no much larger clone is one base off. TCRbeta CDR3 regions were amplified from genomic DNA using the immunoSEQ Assay, a bias-controlled multiplex PCR. In the paper's pipeline: The number of nucleated cells in each sample was estimated from the amplification of reference gene primers within the assay. To quantify the absolute abundance of each unique TCRbeta CDR3 rearrangement, sequence reads were collapsed and filtered. For each sample, productive Simpson clonality was calculated by taking the square root of Simpson's diversity index across productive rearrangements. TCRdb mirrors the immuneACCESS table, restricted to in-frame sequences. Some clones are absent from its copies; in checked studies, under half trace to an unresolved V gene, and the reason for the others is unknown. D and trimming were read from the DNA, whereas the V and J calls and clone size are those reported in that table. In this sample the table shows about 7,600 clones, about nine tenths of which occur a single time. The ten top clones hold 8.5% to 12% of the sample.

This entry belongs to a study of blood T cell repertoires in COVID-19 (dated by TCRdb to the early 2020s). In the study overall: Samples from collaborators originated in the United States, Italy and Spain and spanned both the acute and convalescent phases of COVID-19. The material from the prospective study consisted of cDNA or gDNA derived from T cells, B-cell-depleted T cells, or PBMCs. The dataset comprised deeply sampled blood TCRbeta repertoires from subjects exposed to, actively infected with, or recovered from COVID-19. The repertoires were released in a freely available public database intended as a resource for research on the immune response to SARS-CoV-2. The samples were drawn from the first 160 participants of the ongoing ImmuneRACE study and from about 1,200 subjects provided by 6 global collaborators. The sample metadata nearly always contained a de-identified subject ID, COVID-19 status, age in years and sex. HLA class I and class II types, where available, came from metadata supplied by the sample provider rather than from assay-based typing. Overall study results and their limits: The amount of clinical and demographic metadata varied by source and participant and was provided uncurated.

The germline V gene gives CDR1 as SGDLS and CDR2 as YYNGEE. Its CDR3 holds 12 amino acids, cysteine through phenylalanine. The CDR3 DNA has 36 bases and is translated from base 1. Relative to germline, V is 1 base shorter and J is 8 bases shorter, with 9 bases between their ends. The collaborating institutions used their own protocols to collect whole blood in K2EDTA tubes. For TCRbeta analysis, collaborators shipped samples in one of three forms: frozen whole blood, isolated PBMCs, or DNA extracted from either of those sample types. The source of this sequence is a man in his 70s with active COVID-19. The sample was peripheral blood. The receptor chain draws on TRBV9 and TRBJ1-2; no D gene call is confident. The nucleotides read TGTGCCAGCAGCGTAATCGACAAGGGCTACACCTTC. This translates into CASSVIDKGYTF.